The 28 T cell receptor beta chains below were found in one sample sequenced in a study of chemoradiotherapy in HPV16-positive cancers. Sequencing used immunoSEQ multiplex PCR; TCRdb keeps in-frame clones, though not all of them. Counted here are over 10,000 clones, roughly 88% occurring once; the ten biggest clones make up roughly 2.4%. The material sequenced was blood, taken from a patient who underwent chemoradiotherapy. These receptors were taken from a human donor with HPV-associated anogenital cancer.

The J gene is TRBJ2-5, the V gene TRBV30, with 10 bases that match TRBD1. V shed 2 bases, J shed 5 bases, and the junction held 5 bases outside the gene matches. CDR1 is GTSNPN and CDR2 is SVGIG in the germline V gene (reference sequence). The CDR3 covers 14 residues. This CDR3 is CAWSPGTGVETQYF. The DNA for the CDR3 is TGTGCCTGGAGTCCCGGGACAGGGGTTGAGACCCAGTACTTC.

V and J are TRBV7-9 and TRBJ2-7, with D tentatively TRBD1 (6 bases). The CDR3 runs to 13 residues. CDR1 SEHNR and CDR2 FQNEAQ come from the germline V gene (reference sequence). Trimming cost V 8 bases and J 3 bases, with 14 bases left between them. The CDR3 is CASRSTGLYEQYF. For the CDR3, the DNA is TGTGCCAGCCGGTCGACAGGACTCTACGAGCAGTACTTC. The entire variable domain, with the rest obtained from reference TRBV7-9 and TRBJ2-7, is as follows: DTGVSQNPRHKITKRGQNVTFRCDPISEHNRLYWYRQTLGQGPEFLTYFQNEAQLEKSRLLSDRFSAERPKGSFSTLEIQRTEQGDSAMYLCASRSTGLYEQYFGPGTRLTVT.

The chain is built from TRBV7-7 and TRBJ2-3; a possible D gene is TRBD1 (6 bases). Per germline, CDR1 SSHAT and CDR2 FNYEAQ (reference sequence). Between the trimmed V and J ends, which lost 2 bases and 4 bases, there was a span of 7 bases. This CDR3 comprises 13 residues. CDR3: CASSLNRADTQYF. DNA of the CDR3: TGTGCCAGCAGCTTAAACAGGGCAGATACGCAGTATTTT.

The V gene is TRBV11-2, the J gene TRBJ2-7, with D possibly being TRBD2 (7 bases). The ends were cut back, 3 bases at V and 3 bases at J, with 12 bases in the middle. This CDR3 region has 14 residues. CDR1 and CDR2 from the germline V gene are SGHAT and FQNNGV. The CDR3 reads CASSLWGGRYEQYF. CDR3 nucleotide sequence: TGTGCCAGCAGCTTGTGGGGGGGGCGCTACGAGCAGTACTTC.

The rearrangement joins TRBV7-9 to TRBJ1-2; no firm D call. The germline CDR1 and CDR2 sequences are SEHNR and FQNEAQ (reference sequence). The CDR3 is 12 residues long. Trimming shortened V by 4 bases and J by 4 bases, and 7 bases separated the two germline ends. CDR3 amino acids: CASSSESYGYTF. For the CDR3, the DNA is TGTGCCAGCAGCTCGGAATCCTATGGCTACACCTTC.

V usage is TRBV29-1 and J usage is TRBJ1-1; maybe TRBD1 (5 bases). This CDR3 spans 13 amino acids. Germline CDR1 and CDR2: SQVTM and ANQGSEA. Trimming cost V 6 bases and J 4 bases, with 15 bases left between them. CDR3 region: CSVVRGMGTEAFF. CDR3 coding DNA: TGCAGCGTCGTCCGGGGGATGGGCACTGAAGCTTTCTTT.

The chain uses TRBV19 and TRBJ2-5; 8 bases align to TRBD2. Germline loops: CDR1 LNHDA, CDR2 SQIVND (reference sequence). The ends lost 5 bases at V and 0 bases at J; junction bases unmatched: 8. This CDR3 contains 16 residues. The CDR3 DNA sequence: TGTGCCAGTAGTCCCCGGACTAGCTTGTACCAAGAGACCCAGTACTTC. It translates to CASSPRTSLYQETQYF.

This rearrangement joins TRBV6-5 to TRBJ2-2; D is unclear. This CDR3 is built from 14 residues. Germline V lookup: CDR1 MNHEY, CDR2 SVGAGI. Trimming left V 7 bases short and J 8 bases short, with 17 bases between. DNA for the CDR3: TGTGCCAGCAACCAGTTAGGGCCCGAGGGGGAGCTGTTTTTT. It encodes CASNQLGPEGELFF.

The chain links TRBV19 to TRBJ1-1; no firm D call. The V gene's germline CDR1 is LNHDA and CDR2 SQIVND (reference sequence). The V end was cut by 4 bases, the J end by 2 bases, with 5 bases between. The CDR3 totals 12 residues. Here the CDR3 reads CASSTSNTEAFF. CDR3 DNA: TGTGCCAGTAGTACCAGCAACACTGAAGCTTTCTTT.

This clone was seen only a few times. The chain couples TRBV4-2 to TRBJ1-2; D possibly corresponds to TRBD1 (6 bases). Germline CDR1 reads LGHNA; CDR2 reads YNFKEQ. V was trimmed by 0 bases and J by 3 bases, leaving 17 bases between them. This CDR3 has 17 residues. In DNA, the CDR3 is TGTGCCAGCAGCCAAGATCGAAGAACAGGGCGGGACTATGGCTACACCTTC. It translates to CASSQDRRTGRDYGYTF.

This clone was recorded a few times. The rearrangement uses TRBV11-1 and TRBJ1-1; D may be TRBD1 (5 bases). Trimming removed 3 bases from V and 4 bases from J, with 12 bases in between. The CDR3 is made up of 14 amino acids. Germline CDR1 reads SGHAT; CDR2 reads FQDESV (reference sequence). The CDR3 region has the DNA TGTGCCAGCAGCTTTGGACATCTGAGCACTGAAGCTTTCTTT. Encoded protein: CASSFGHLSTEAFF. Full variable domain (missing parts from reference TRBV11-1 and TRBJ1-1): EAEVAQSPRYKITEKSQAVAFWCDPISGHATLYWYRQILGQGPELLVQFQDESVVDDSQLPKDRFSAERLKGVDSTLKIQPAELGDSAMYLCASSFGHLSTEAFFGQGTRLTVV.

The chain is built from TRBV19 and TRBJ2-1; TRBD2 agrees at 9 bases. The length of the CDR3 is 15 residues. Germline V gene data show CDR1 as LNHDA and CDR2 as SQIVND (reference sequence). Trimming removed 5 bases from V and 1 base from J; junction bases left unmatched: 3. CDR3 nucleotides: TGTGCCAGTAGTTACAGCGGGGGGTCCTACAATGAGCAGTTCTTC. The encoded protein is CASSYSGGSYNEQFF. Variable domain in full (rest from reference TRBV19 and TRBJ2-1): DGGITQSPKYLFRKEGQNVTLSCEQNLNHDAMYWYRQDPGQGLRLIYYSQIVNDFQKGDIAEGYSVSREKKESFPLTVTSAQKNPTAFYLCASSYSGGSYNEQFFGPGTRLTVL.

The V call is TRBV12-5, the J call TRBJ2-1; possible D gene TRBD1, 7 bases. The CDR3 runs to 17 residues. In germline, CDR1 is LGHNT, CDR2 FRNRAP. V was shortened by 0 bases and J by 13 bases, with 25 bases between the two germline ends. The CDR3 DNA is TGTGCTAGTGGTTTGGTACTCGGGACAGACTCCGGGACTCCCCAGTTCTTC. Translation: CASGLVLGTDSGTPQFF.

The chain uses TRBV5-4 and TRBJ2-3; D may be TRBD1 or TRBD2 (6 bases each). V was clipped by 5 bases and J by 1 base, with 20 bases between them. The CDR3 has 17 amino acids. Germline V gene sequence: CDR1 SGHNT, CDR2 YYREEE (reference sequence). The CDR3 loop reads CASRPGTGGGGTDTQYF. The DNA of the CDR3 is TGTGCCAGCAGGCCAGGGACTGGGGGCGGGGGCACAGATACGCAGTATTTT.

The rearrangement uses TRBV13 and TRBJ2-1; possible D gene TRBD2, 6 bases. The length of the CDR3 is 14 residues. V was trimmed by 8 bases and J by 8 bases, leaving 19 bases between them. The germline gives CDR1 PRHDT, CDR2 FYEKMQ (reference sequence). In nucleotides, the CDR3 is TGTGCCAGCGCCAAAGCCGGGGGAAGCCATGAGCAGTTCTTC. This translates into CASAKAGGSHEQFF.

The rearrangement joins TRBV6-5 to TRBJ1-1; no definite D call. The V gene's germline CDR1 is MNHEY and CDR2 SVGAGI. V gave up 11 bases and J gave up 1 base, with 14 bases separating them. This CDR3 contains 13 residues. The CDR3 sequence is CAVLSGQNTEAFF. DNA of the CDR3: TGTGCCGTACTAAGCGGGCAGAACACTGAAGCTTTCTTT.

This chain uses TRBV5-6 with TRBJ1-2; a weak D match, TRBD1 (5 bases). The CDR3 has 13 amino acids. Trimming took 5 bases from V and 5 from J, leaving 13 bases between them. CDR1 is SGHDT and CDR2 is YYEEEE in the germline V gene. The CDR3 coding sequence is TGTGCCAGCAGACGGTGGCAGGGATATGGCTACACCTTC. This sequence encodes CASRRWQGYGYTF.

This sequence joins TRBV5-4 and TRBJ2-5; 11 bases are shared with TRBD2. The J call may be mistaken, given a closer DNA end match to TRBJ2-7. CDR1 is SGHNT and CDR2 is YYREEE in the germline V gene (reference sequence). This CDR3 has 15 amino acids. The CDR3 reads CASSQPGLAAYEQYF. As DNA, the CDR3 is TGTGCCAGCAGCCAGCCGGGACTAGCGGCCTACGAGCAGTACTTC.

The V and J genes are TRBV19 and TRBJ2-5; 8 nucleotides agree with TRBD1. The CDR3 is 16 amino acids. Per the germline V gene, CDR1 is LNHDA and CDR2 is SQIVND (reference sequence). After removal of 3 bases from V and 3 bases from J, the junction contained 9 bases not matched to a gene. As DNA, the CDR3 is TGTGCCAGTAGTATCCGCGGGACAGGTTTCGAAGAGACCCAGTACTTC. Its protein product is CASSIRGTGFEETQYF.

The chain joins TRBV7-3 to TRBJ2-3, with no clear D. Looked up from germline, CDR1 is SGHTA and CDR2 is FQGTGA. V was trimmed by 1 base and J by 1 base, leaving 6 bases between them. The CDR3 is 14 amino acids. The DNA of the CDR3 is TGTGCCAGCAGCTTAAGGGCTGGCACAGATACGCAGTATTTT. Translated: CASSLRAGTDTQYF.

This chain links TRBV5-5 with TRBJ1-1, with TRBD1 identical over 7 bases. The germline CDR1 and CDR2 sequences are SGHKS and YYEKEE (reference sequence). V dropped 7 bases and J dropped 5; count of bases not matched to a gene: 8. This CDR3 comprises 13 residues. CDR3 loop: CASAQGRSTEAFF. The CDR3 coding sequence is TGTGCCAGCGCACAGGGGAGAAGTACTGAAGCTTTCTTT.

The chain links TRBV5-1 to TRBJ1-1; D not certain. The CDR3 loop spans 14 amino acids. Germline CDR1 and CDR2: SGHRS and YFSETQ. V lost 1 base to trimming and J lost 2 bases, with 9 bases between them. The CDR3 DNA follows: TGCGCCAGCAGCTTGACATTAGGTAACACTGAAGCTTTCTTT. The encoded protein is CASSLTLGNTEAFF.

The rearrangement joins TRBV25-1 to TRBJ2-2, with no clear D. V lost 5 bases and J 1 base, leaving 5 bases between the germline ends. The germline gives CDR1 MGHDK, CDR2 SYGVNS. The CDR3 totals 13 residues. The CDR3 DNA reads TGTGCCAGCAGTCCCCAGAACACCGGGGAGCTGTTTTTT. Amino acid sequence: CASSPQNTGELFF.

The chain is built from TRBV7-2 and TRBJ2-7; the D call may be TRBD1 or TRBD2 (6 bases each). Per the germline V gene, CDR1 is SGHTA and CDR2 is FQGNSA. V was shortened by 5 bases and J by 1 base, with 15 bases between the two germline ends. CDR3 length equals 15 residues. DNA for the CDR3: TGTGCCAGCAGCCCCCCCGGGGGCTTATCCTACGAGCAGTACTTC. It translates to CASSPPGGLSYEQYF.

The chain recombines TRBV19 with TRBJ1-2; 10 positions match TRBD1. Germline assignment: CDR1 LNHDA and CDR2 SQIVND (reference sequence). V lost 7 bases and J lost 7; bases outside the gene matches: 9. The CDR3 spans 14 residues. The CDR3 sequence is CASTPGQGYGGYTF. CDR3 bases: TGTGCCAGTACACCGGGACAGGGGTATGGTGGCTACACCTTC. Combining the CDR3 with reference TRBV19 and TRBJ1-2 gives the whole variable domain DGGITQSPKYLFRKEGQNVTLSCEQNLNHDAMYWYRQDPGQGLRLIYYSQIVNDFQKGDIAEGYSVSREKKESFPLTVTSAQKNPTAFYLCASTPGQGYGGYTFGSGTRLTVV.

This clone appeared a few times. The chain employs TRBV18 and TRBJ2-2, with 11 nucleotides matching TRBD1. Germline CDR1 is KGHSH and CDR2 is LQKENI. Losses at the gene ends were 8 bases for V and 4 bases for J; bases not matched to a gene: 6. The CDR3 has 15 residues. CDR3 nucleotide sequence: TGTGCCAGCCGCGGACAGGGGGCTTCCACCGGGGAGCTGTTTTTT. It translates to CASRGQGASTGELFF.

V and J are TRBV29-1 and TRBJ2-5; D is possibly TRBD1 or TRBD2 (7 bases each). This CDR3 has 12 amino acids. Trimming removed 6 bases from V and 4 bases from J, with 12 bases in between. Germline V CDR1 and CDR2: SQVTM, ANQGSEA. The CDR3 nucleotides are TGCAGCGTCTCCAGGGGGGGAGAGACCCAGTACTTC. Encoded protein: CSVSRGGETQYF.

The V gene is TRBV7-9, the J gene TRBJ1-6, with no clear D. Germline CDR1 SEHNR, CDR2 FQNEAQ (reference sequence). The CDR3 sequence is 17 residues long. With 4 bases removed from V and 6 bases from J, the gap between germline ends came to 19 bases. CDR3 in amino acids: CASSWGLASRGNSPLHF. The CDR3, as DNA: TGTGCCAGCAGCTGGGGTCTGGCCAGTCGCGGTAATTCACCCCTCCACTTT.